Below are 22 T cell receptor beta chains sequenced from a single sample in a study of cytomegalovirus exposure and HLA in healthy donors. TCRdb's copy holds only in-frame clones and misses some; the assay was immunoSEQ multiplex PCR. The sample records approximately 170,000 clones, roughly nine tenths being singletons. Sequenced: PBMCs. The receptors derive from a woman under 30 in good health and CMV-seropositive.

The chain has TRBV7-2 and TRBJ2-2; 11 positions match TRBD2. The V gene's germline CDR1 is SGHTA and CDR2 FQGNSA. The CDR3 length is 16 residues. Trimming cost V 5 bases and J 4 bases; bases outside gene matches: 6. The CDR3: CASSVYSGGATGELFF. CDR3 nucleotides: TGTGCCAGCAGCGTGTATAGCGGGGGGGCCACCGGGGAGCTGTTTTTT.

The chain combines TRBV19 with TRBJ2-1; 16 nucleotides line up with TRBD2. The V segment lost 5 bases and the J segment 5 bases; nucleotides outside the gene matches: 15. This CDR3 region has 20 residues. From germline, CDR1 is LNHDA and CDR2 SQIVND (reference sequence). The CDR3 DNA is TGTGCCAGTAGTCCGGGACTAGCGGGGGGGCCGGATCTTGACAACAATGAGCAGTTCTTC. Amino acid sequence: CASSPGLAGGPDLDNNEQFF. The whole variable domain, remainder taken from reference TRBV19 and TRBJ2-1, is DGGITQSPKYLFRKEGQNVTLSCEQNLNHDAMYWYRQDPGQGLRLIYYSQIVNDFQKGDIAEGYSVSREKKESFPLTVTSAQKNPTAFYLCASSPGLAGGPDLDNNEQFFGPGTRLTVL.

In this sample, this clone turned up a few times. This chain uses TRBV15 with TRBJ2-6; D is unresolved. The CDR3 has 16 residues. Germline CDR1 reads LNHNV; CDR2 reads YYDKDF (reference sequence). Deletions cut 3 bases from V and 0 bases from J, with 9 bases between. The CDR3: CATSRGSFSGANVLTF. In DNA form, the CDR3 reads TGTGCCACCAGCAGGGGCAGCTTCTCTGGGGCCAACGTCCTGACTTTC.

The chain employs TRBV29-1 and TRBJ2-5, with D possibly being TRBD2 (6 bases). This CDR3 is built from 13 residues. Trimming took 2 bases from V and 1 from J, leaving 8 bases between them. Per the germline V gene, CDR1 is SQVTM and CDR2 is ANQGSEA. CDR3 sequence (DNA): TGCAGCGTTGAAAGCGGGCTCCAAGAGACCCAGTACTTC. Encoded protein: CSVESGLQETQYF. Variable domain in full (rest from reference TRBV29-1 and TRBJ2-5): SAVISQKPSRDICQRGTSLTIQCQVDSQVTMMFWYRQQPGQSLTLIATANQGSEATYESGFVIDKFPISRPNLTFSTLTVSNMSPEDSSIYLCSVESGLQETQYFGPGTRLLVL.

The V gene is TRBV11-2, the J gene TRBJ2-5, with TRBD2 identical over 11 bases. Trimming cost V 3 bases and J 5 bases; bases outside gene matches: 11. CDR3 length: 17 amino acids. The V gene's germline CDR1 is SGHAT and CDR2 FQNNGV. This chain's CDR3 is CASSFTSGGPMGETQYF. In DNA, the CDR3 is TGTGCCAGCAGCTTTACTAGCGGGGGACCGATGGGGGAGACCCAGTACTTC.

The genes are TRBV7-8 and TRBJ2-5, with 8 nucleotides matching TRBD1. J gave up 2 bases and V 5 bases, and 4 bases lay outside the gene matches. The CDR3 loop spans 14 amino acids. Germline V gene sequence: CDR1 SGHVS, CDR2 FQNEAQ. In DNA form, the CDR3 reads TGTGCCAGCAGCCCCAGGGGGCATCAAGAGACCCAGTACTTC. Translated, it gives CASSPRGHQETQYF.

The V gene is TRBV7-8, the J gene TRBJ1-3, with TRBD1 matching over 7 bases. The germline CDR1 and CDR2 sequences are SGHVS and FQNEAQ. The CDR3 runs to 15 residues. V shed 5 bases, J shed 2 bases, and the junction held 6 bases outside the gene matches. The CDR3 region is CASSPHRGPGNTIYF. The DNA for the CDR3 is TGTGCCAGCAGCCCTCACAGGGGTCCTGGAAACACCATATATTTT.

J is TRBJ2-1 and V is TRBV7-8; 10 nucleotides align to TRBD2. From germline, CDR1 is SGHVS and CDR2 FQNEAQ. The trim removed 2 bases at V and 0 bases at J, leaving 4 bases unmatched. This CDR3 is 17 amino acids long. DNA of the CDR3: TGTGCCAGCAGCTTATACCCTAGCGGGAGCTCCTACAATGAGCAGTTCTTC. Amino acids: CASSLYPSGSSYNEQFF.

In DNA form, the CDR3 reads TGCAGCGTTGGGGGAGGTAGCAATCAGCCCCAGCATTTT. This encodes CSVGGGSNQPQHF. J is TRBJ1-5 and V is TRBV29-1; D not resolved. Germline lookup yields CDR1 SQVTM and CDR2 ANQGSEA. Trimming shortened V by 4 bases and J by 0 bases, and 7 bases separated the two germline ends. There are 13 residues in the CDR3.

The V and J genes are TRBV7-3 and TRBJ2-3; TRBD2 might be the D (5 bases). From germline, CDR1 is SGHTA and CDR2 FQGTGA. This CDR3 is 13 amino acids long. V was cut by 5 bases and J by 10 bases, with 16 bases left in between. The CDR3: CASSPRGGDPQYF. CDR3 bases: TGTGCCAGCAGCCCTCGCGGAGGCGACCCGCAGTATTTT.

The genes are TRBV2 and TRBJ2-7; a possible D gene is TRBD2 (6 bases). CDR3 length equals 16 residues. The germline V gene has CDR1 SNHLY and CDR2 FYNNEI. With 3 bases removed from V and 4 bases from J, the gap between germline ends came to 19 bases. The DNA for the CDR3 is TGTGCCAGCAGTGATTTAGGGTTGGAGGGGAATTACGAGCAGTACTTC. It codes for CASSDLGLEGNYEQYF.

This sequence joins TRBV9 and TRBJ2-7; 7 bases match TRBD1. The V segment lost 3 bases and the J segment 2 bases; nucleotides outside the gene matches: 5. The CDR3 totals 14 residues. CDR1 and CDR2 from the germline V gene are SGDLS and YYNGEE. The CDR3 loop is CASSGGGLTYEQYF. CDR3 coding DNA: TGTGCCAGCAGCGGAGGGGGCCTAACCTACGAGCAGTACTTC.

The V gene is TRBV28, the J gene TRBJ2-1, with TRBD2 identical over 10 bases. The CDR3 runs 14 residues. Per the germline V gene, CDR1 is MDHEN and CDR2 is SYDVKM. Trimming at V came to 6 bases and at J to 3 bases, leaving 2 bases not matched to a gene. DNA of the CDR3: TGTGCCAGCAGACTAGCGGGGCACTACAATGAGCAGTTCTTC. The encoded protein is CASRLAGHYNEQFF.

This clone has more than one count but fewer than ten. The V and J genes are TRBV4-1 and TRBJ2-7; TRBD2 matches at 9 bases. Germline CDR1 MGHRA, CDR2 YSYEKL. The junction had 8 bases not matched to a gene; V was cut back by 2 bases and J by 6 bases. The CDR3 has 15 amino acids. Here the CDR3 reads CASSQRGTSSGEQYF. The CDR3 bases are TGCGCCAGCAGCCAAAGGGGGACTAGCTCAGGCGAGCAGTACTTC.

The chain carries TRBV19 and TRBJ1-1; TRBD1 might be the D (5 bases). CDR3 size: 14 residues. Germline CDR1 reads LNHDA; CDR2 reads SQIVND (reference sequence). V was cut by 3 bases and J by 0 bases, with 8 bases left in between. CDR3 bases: TGTGCCAGTAGTATGGGGGGGATGAACACTGAAGCTTTCTTT. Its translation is CASSMGGMNTEAFF.

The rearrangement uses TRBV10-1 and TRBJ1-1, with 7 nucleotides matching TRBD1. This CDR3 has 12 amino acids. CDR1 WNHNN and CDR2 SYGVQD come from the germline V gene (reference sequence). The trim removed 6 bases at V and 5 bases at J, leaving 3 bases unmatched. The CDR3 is CASSLDRTEAFF. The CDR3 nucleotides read TGCGCCAGCAGCCTGGACAGGACTGAAGCTTTCTTT.

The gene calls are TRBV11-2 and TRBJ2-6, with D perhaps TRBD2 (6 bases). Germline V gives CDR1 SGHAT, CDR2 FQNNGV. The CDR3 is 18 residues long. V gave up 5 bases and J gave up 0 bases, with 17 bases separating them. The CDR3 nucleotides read TGTGCCAGCAGCCTCGGACTAAGGGTGGGCTCTGGGGCCAACGTCCTGACTTTC. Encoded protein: CASSLGLRVGSGANVLTF.

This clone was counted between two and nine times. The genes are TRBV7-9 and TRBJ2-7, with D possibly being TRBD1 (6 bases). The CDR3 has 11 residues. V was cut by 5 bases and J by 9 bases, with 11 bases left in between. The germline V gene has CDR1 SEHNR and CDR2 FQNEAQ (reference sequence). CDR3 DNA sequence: TGTGCCAGCAGCCGACAGGCCCGGCAGTACTTC. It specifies CASSRQARQYF.

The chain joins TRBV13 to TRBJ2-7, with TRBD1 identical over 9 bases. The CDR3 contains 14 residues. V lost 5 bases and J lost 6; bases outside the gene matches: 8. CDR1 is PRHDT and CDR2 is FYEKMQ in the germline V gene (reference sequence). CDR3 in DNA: TGTGCCAGCAGCCCGGGACAGGGCTCTTTCGAGCAGTACTTC. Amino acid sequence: CASSPGQGSFEQYF. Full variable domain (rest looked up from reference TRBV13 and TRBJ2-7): AAGVIQSPRHLIKEKRETATLKCYPIPRHDTVYWYQQGPGQDPQFLISFYEKMQSDKGSIPDRFSAQQFSDYHSELNMSSLELGDSALYFCASSPGQGSFEQYFGPGTRLTVT.

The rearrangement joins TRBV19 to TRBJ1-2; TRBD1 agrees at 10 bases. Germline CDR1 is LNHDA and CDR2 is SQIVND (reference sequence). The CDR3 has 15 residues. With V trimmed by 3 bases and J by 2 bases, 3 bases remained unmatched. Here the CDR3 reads CASSIGTGVNYGYTF. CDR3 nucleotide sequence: TGTGCCAGTAGTATCGGGACAGGGGTGAACTATGGCTACACCTTC.

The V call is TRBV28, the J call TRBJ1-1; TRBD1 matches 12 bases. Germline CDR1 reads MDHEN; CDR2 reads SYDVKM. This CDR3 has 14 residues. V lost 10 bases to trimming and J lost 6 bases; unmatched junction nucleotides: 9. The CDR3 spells CAIQLGQGASEAFF. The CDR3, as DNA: TGTGCCATCCAGTTGGGACAGGGGGCCTCTGAAGCTTTCTTT.

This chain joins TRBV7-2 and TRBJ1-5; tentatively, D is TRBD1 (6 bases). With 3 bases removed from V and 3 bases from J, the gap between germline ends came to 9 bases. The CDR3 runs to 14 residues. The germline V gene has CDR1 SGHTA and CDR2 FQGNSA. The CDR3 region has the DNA TGTGCCAGCAGCTTGGACAGCGCCAATCAGCCCCAGCATTTT. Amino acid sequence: CASSLDSANQPQHF.